This is a list of T cell receptor beta chains from one sample in a study of blood T cell repertoires in COVID-19. This table comes from immunoSEQ multiplex PCR, and its TCRdb copy is limited to in-frame clones, with some not included. The table shows more than 450,000 clones, with roughly nine tenths occurring only once. The sequenced sample was PBMCs or T cells enriched from blood (not recorded which). These receptors all stem from a woman aged 18-29 years who had recovered from COVID-19. The CDR3 runs from the conserved cysteine through the conserved F or W. The order of the fields is V gene, CDR3 protein.

V: TRBV10-3; CDR3: CASLPRGSGGKGTQYF
V: TRBV2; CDR3: CATLTGILVGYTF
V: TRBV6-5; CDR3: CASSYRGQAGGYTF
V: TRBV12-5; CDR3: CASDLAGGDTDTQYF
V: TRBV6-5; CDR3: CASSYHHRGKIPPLHF
V: TRBV20-1; CDR3: CSASIEEGGPYEQYF
V: TRBV2; CDR3: CASRDRAHGYTF
V: TRBV19; CDR3: CASSIGTGNTEAFF
V: TRBV9; CDR3: CASSVEASRSYGYTF
V: TRBV6-4; CDR3: CASSDSWSSGANVLTF
V: TRBV4-1; CDR3: CASSQGTGNNSPLHF
V: TRBV20-1; CDR3: CSARQDTQYF
V: TRBV2; CDR3: CASSEASVVNQPQHF
V: TRBV19; CDR3: CASSIKGVTYGYTF
V: TRBV6-5; CDR3: CASRETGAGEKLFF
V: TRBV28; CDR3: CASRKTGGAGGYTF
V: TRBV2; CDR3: CASTREQQETQYF
V: TRBV4-2; CDR3: CASSQELAESSTDTQYF
V: TRBV7-8; CDR3: CASSLGSSVAGPQQETQYF
V: TRBV30; CDR3: CAWSVGRVIRGYTF
V: TRBV7-2; CDR3: CASSSPGQGSEKLFF
V: TRBV7-8; CDR3: CASSTWTSGDHNEQFF
V: TRBV6-5; CDR3: CASIEVRENYGYTF
V: TRBV19; CDR3: CASSIKWTSGDDTQYF
V: TRBV7-2; CDR3: CASSYLPPANYGYTF
V: TRBV12-3/TRBV12-4; CDR3: CASSLGGGNTIYF
V: TRBV12-3/TRBV12-4; CDR3: CASSWTGDEAFF
V: TRBV2; CDR3: CASSEQGGQLNTEAFF
V: TRBV6-6; CDR3: CASSYGRVMRNEQFF
V: TRBV19; CDR3: CASSIARDRGNEKLFF
V: TRBV27; CDR3: CASSFRGALDTEAFF
V: TRBV2; CDR3: CASSRRTGEGYEQYF
V: TRBV30; CDR3: CALDRGSNQPQHF
V: TRBV10-3; CDR3: CAIRAQGLLGNTIYF
V: TRBV2; CDR3: CASRGGRNSNQPQHF
V: TRBV5-1; CDR3: CASSPGSTNEKLFF
V: TRBV2; CDR3: CASSEGQLYGYTF
V: TRBV29-1; CDR3: CSAQGGPFNTEAFF
V: TRBV24-1; CDR3: CATSDLRGTYTGELFF